The table lists the clone carrying this TCR beta chain with many counts. Its antigen is undetermined. Construction of TCR beta libraries relied on iRepertoire HTBI primers and on Arm-PCR targeting CDR3 regions. TCRdb redid the calling of the multiplex PCR reads with MiXCR, one entry per CDR3 protein. The sample holds over 500,000 distinct CDR3 sequences, 16% seen once. The entry originates in a study of regulatory T cells in long-lasting Graves disease. Study-level results: The study found lower TCR diversity in persistent Graves' patients than in newly diagnosed ones. Analyses excluded thyroid tissue, covering peripheral blood alone.

Time point: newly diagnosed GD, antithyroid drugs for less than 3 months. Isolated PBMC RNA provided the starting material for the TCR library. EDTA tubes held about 9.7 milliliters of peripheral blood from each patient. This same sample was also taken into another study, of T cells in Graves' hyperthyroidism and ophthalmopathy. That report notes: The definition of stable Graves' hyperthyroidism was no ophthalmopathy progression within 18 months.

This receptor was obtained from a man younger than 35 with Graves disease. The source material was peripheral blood mononuclear cells (PBMCs), sampled at new diagnosis, from a patient treated with antithyroid drugs.

The CDR3 DNA is TGTGCCAGCAGCCCGTCTGACGGACAGGGGGCGAGTGGCTACACCTTC. This gives the protein CASSPSDGQGASGYTF. The chain recombines TRBV3-1 with TRBJ1-2, with 11 bases that match TRBD1. CDR3 length: 16 residues. The V gene's germline CDR1 is LGHDT and CDR2 YNNKEL (reference sequence). After removal of 4 bases from V and 7 bases from J, the junction contained 11 bases not matched to a gene.